This TCR beta chain was retrieved from a study of radiation and T cells in renal cell carcinoma. Of note for this clone: What it recognizes is unknown. The junction departs from the called germline gene at one end, perhaps through a read error.

The data were produced by immunoSEQ multiplex PCR, yet TCRdb's version contains in-frame clones alone and is incomplete. This table has 25,000 to 40,000 clones, more than 65% appearing once. CDR1 is SNHLY and CDR2 is FYNNEI in the germline V gene. This CDR3 has 12 amino acids. Time point noted: blood 4 weeks post-SBRT, at nephrectomy. Treatment here: 15 Gy SBRT to primary tumor, nephrectomy 4 weeks later. Nephrectomy followed 15 Gy stereotactic body radiation by 4 weeks. This renal cell carcinoma was of the clear cell type. Overall study findings and caveats: In blood, top tumor clones expanded by 2 weeks, shrinking by 4.

The receptor comes from a man between 60 and 75 years old with renal cell carcinoma. Sequencing was performed on blood, taken from a patient whose treatment included radiotherapy and nephrectomy. The chain is built from TRBV2 and TRBJ2-1; D possibly uses TRBD1 or TRBD2 (5 bases each). The CDR3 loop is CASGASPVRGVF. The CDR3 nucleotides are TGTGCCAGCGGGGCTAGCCCAGTTCGAGGAGTCTTC.